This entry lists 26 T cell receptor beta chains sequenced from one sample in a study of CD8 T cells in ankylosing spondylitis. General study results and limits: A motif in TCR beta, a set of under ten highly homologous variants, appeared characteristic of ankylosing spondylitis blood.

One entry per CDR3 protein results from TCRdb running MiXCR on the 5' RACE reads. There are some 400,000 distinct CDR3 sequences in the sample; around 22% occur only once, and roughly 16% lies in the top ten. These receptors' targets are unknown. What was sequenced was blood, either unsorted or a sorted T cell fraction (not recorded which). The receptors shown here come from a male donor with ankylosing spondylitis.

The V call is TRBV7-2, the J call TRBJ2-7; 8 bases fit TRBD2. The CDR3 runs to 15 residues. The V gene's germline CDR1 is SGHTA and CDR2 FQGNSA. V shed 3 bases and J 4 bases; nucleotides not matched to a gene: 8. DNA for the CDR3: TGTGCCAGCAGCTTCTTTCCGGGAGGGAGATACGAGCAGTACTTC. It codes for CASSFFPGGRYEQYF.

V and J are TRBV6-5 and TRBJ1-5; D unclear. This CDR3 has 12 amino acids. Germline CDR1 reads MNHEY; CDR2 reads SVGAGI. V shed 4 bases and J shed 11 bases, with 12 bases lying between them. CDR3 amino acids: CASSSANGAQHF. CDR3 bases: TGTGCCAGCAGTTCAGCCAATGGGGCCCAGCATTTT.

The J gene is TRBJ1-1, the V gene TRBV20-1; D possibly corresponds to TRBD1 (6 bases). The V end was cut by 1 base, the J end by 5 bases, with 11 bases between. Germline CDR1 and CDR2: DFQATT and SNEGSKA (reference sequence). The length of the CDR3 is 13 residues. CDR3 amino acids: CSARGQGWTEAFF. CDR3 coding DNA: TGCAGTGCTAGAGGGCAGGGGTGGACTGAAGCTTTCTTT.

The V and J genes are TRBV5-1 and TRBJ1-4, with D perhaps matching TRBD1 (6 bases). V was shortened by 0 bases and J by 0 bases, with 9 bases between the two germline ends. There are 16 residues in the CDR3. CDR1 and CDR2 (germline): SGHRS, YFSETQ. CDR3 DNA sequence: TGCGCCAGCAGCTTGGTTGGGGGCGCAACTAATGAAAAACTGTTTTTT. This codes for CASSLVGGATNEKLFF.

The CDR3 nucleotides read TGCAGTGCTAGATCTTTGACGAACACCGGGGAGCTGTTTTTT. Residues: CSARSLTNTGELFF. V gene TRBV20-1 combines with J gene TRBJ2-2; no clear D gene. V was pared by 2 bases and J by 0 bases, with 7 bases between. Germline assignment: CDR1 DFQATT and CDR2 SNEGSKA (reference sequence). This CDR3 contains 14 residues.

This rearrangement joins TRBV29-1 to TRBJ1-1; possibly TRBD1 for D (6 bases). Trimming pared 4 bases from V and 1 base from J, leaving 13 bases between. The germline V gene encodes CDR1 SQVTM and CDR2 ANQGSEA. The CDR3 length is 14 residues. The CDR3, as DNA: TGCAGCGTTGGCCGAAGGGGGGGGAACACTGAAGCTTTCTTT. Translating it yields CSVGRRGGNTEAFF.

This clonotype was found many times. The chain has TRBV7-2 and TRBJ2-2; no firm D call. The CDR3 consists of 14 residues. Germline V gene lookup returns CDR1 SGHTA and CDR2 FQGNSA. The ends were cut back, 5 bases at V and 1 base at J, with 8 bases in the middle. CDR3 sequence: CASSTLRNTGELFF. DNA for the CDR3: TGTGCCAGCAGCACCCTCAGGAACACCGGGGAGCTGTTTTTT.

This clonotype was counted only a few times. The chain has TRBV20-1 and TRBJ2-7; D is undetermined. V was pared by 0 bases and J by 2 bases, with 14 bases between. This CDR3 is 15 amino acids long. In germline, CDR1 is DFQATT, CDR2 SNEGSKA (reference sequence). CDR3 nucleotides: TGCAGTGCTAGAGATCTAAGGGCAGTGACCTACGAGCAGTACTTC. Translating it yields CSARDLRAVTYEQYF.

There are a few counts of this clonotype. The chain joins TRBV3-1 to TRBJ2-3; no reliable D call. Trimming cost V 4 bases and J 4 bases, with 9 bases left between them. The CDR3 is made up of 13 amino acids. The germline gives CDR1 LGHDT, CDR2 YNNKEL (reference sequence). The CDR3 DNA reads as TGTGCCAGCAGCCGAGAAAGAGCAGATACGCAGTATTTT. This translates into CASSRERADTQYF.

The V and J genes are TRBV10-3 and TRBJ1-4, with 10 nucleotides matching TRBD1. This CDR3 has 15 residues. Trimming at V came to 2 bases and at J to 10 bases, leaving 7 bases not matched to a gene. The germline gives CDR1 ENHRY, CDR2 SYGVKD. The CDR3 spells CAISEERDRGGKLFF. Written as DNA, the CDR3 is TGTGCCATCAGTGAGGAAAGGGACAGGGGCGGAAAACTGTTTTTT.

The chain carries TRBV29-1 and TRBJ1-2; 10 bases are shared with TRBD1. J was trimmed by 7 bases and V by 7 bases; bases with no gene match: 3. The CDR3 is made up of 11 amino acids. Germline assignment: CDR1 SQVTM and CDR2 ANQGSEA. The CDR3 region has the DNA TGCAGCGCCTGGACAGGGGGTGGCTACACCTTC. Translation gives CSAWTGGGYTF.

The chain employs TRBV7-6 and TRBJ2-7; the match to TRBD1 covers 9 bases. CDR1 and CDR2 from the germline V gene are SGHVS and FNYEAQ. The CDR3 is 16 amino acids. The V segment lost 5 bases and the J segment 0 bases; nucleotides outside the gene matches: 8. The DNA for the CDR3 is TGTGCCAGCAGCAACCAGCGGACAGGGGTCTCCTACGAGCAGTACTTC. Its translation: CASSNQRTGVSYEQYF.

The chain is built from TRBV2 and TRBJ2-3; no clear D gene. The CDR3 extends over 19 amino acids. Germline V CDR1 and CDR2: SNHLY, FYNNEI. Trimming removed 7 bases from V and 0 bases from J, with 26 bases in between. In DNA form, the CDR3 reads TGTGCCAGCATTCAGACAAGATTGGGGAACTGGGGTAGCACAGATACGCAGTATTTT. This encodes CASIQTRLGNWGSTDTQYF.

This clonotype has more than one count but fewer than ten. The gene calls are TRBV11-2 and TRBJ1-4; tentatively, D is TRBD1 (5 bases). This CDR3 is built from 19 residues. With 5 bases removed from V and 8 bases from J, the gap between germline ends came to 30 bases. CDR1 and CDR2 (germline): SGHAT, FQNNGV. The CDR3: CASSLGSGQPQHSGEKLFF. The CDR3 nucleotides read TGTGCCAGCAGCCTCGGATCGGGGCAGCCACAGCACTCGGGAGAAAAACTGTTTTTT.

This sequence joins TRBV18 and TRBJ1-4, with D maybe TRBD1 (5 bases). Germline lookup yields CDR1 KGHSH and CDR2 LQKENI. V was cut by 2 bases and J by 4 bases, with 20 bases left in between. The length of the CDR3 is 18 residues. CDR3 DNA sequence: TGTGCCAGCTCACCATTCATCTCCACGGGGGAAGTTAATGAAAAACTGTTTTTT. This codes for CASSPFISTGEVNEKLFF.

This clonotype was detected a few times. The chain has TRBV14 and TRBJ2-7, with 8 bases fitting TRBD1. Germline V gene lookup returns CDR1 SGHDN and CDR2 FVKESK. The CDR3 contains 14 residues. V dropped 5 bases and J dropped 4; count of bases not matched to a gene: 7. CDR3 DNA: TGTGCCAGCAGCAAGACAGGGGCGTTTTACGAGCAGTACTTC. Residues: CASSKTGAFYEQYF.

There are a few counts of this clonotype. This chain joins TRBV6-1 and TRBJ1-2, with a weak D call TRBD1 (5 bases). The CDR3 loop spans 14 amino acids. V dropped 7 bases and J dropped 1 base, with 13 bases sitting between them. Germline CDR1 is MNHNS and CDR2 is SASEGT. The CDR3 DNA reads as TGTGCCAGCACCATCCCCGACAGTAACTATGGCTACACCTTC. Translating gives CASTIPDSNYGYTF.

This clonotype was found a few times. In nucleotides, the CDR3 is TGCAGTGCTTTAACAGGTGCCAGCAATCAGCCCCAGCATTTT. Its protein is CSALTGASNQPQHF. The chain couples TRBV20-1 to TRBJ1-5, with D perhaps matching TRBD1 (5 bases). The V end was cut by 5 bases, the J end by 1 base, with 12 bases between. Germline-derived CDR1 and CDR2 are DFQATT and SNEGSKA (reference sequence). The CDR3 runs to 14 residues.

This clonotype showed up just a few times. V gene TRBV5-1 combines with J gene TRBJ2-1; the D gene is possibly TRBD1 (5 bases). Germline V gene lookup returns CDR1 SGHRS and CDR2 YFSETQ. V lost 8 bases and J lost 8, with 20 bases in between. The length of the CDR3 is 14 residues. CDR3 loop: CARPQGDNNDEQFF. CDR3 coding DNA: TGCGCCAGACCCCAGGGTGACAATAATGATGAGCAGTTCTTC.

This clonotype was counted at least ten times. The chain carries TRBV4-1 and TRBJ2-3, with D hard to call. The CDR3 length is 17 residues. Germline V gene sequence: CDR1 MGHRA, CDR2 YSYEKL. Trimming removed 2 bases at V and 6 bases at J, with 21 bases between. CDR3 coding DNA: TGCGCCAGCAGCCAATTGCATCTCCGGGCCCTGGGGGATACGCAGTATTTT. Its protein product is CASSQLHLRALGDTQYF.

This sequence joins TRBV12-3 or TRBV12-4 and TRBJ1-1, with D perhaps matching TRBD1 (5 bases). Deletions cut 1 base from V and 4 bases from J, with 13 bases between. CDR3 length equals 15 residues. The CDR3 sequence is CASSLGGLAVTEAFF. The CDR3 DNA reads TGTGCCAGCAGTTTAGGGGGACTGGCGGTCACTGAAGCTTTCTTT.

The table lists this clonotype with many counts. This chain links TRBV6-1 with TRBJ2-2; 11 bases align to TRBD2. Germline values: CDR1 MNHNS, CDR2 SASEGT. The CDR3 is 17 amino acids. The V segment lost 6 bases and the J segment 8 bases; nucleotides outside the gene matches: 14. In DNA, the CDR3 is TGTGCCAGCAGGGAAACTAGCGGGAGCCACATAGGGGGGGAGCTGTTTTTT. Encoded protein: CASRETSGSHIGGELFF.

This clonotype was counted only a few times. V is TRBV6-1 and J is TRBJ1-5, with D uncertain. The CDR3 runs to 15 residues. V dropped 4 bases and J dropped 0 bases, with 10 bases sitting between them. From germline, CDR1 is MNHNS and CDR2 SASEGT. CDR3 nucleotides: TGTGCCAGCAGTGGTCAGGTCTTTAGCAATCAGCCCCAGCATTTT. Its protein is CASSGQVFSNQPQHF.

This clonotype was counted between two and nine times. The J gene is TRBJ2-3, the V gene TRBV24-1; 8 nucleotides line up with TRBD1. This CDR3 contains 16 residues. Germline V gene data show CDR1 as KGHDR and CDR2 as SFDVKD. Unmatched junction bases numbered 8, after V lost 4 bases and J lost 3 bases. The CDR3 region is CATSDSTGGRTDTQYF. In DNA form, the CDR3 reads TGTGCCACCAGTGACAGCACAGGGGGTCGTACAGATACGCAGTATTTT.

CDR3 protein: CASSDPSGGSYEQYF. In DNA form, the CDR3 reads TGTGCCAGCAGTGATCCCTCCGGTGGCTCCTACGAGCAGTACTTC. This chain links TRBV25-1 with TRBJ2-7; D is uncertain. CDR1 MGHDK and CDR2 SYGVNS come from the germline V gene. The CDR3 extends over 15 amino acids. V dropped 3 bases and J dropped 0 bases, with 12 bases sitting between them.

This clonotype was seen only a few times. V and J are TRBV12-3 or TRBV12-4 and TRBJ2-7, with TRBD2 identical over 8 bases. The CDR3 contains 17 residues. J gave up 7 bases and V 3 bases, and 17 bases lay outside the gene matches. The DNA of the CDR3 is TGTGCCAGCAGTTTCTCACCAACAGCGGGAGCATCGGGTGAGCAGTACTTC. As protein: CASSFSPTAGASGEQYF.